What follows are 24 T cell receptor beta chains derived from one specimen sequenced in a study of blood T cell repertoires in COVID-19. Measured with immunoSEQ multiplex PCR; TCRdb has only the in-frame clones, and not every one. The data hold about 140,000 clones, with over 80% observed a single time. Sequencing was performed on peripheral blood. Receptors were obtained from an elderly woman with acute or convalescent COVID-19.

V and J are TRBV5-1 and TRBJ1-5; 8 bases are shared with TRBD1. This CDR3 is 15 amino acids long. The ends lost 2 bases at V and 1 base at J; junction bases unmatched: 2. Germline CDR1 SGHRS, CDR2 YFSETQ. The CDR3 reads CASSLQGGSNQPQHF. The CDR3 DNA is TGCGCCAGCAGCTTACAGGGGGGAAGCAATCAGCCCCAGCATTTT.

This chain links TRBV7-2 with TRBJ1-2; D call uncertain. Germline-derived CDR1 and CDR2 are SGHTA and FQGNSA. This CDR3 has 13 amino acids. V was pared by 0 bases and J by 3 bases, with 5 bases between. This chain's CDR3 is CASSLAADYGYTF. In DNA, the CDR3 is TGTGCCAGCAGCTTAGCTGCAGACTATGGCTACACCTTC.

The V gene is TRBV29-1, the J gene TRBJ1-2, with a weak D call TRBD1 (5 bases). V was clipped by 2 bases and J by 8 bases, with 12 bases between them. The CDR3 is 12 residues long. Germline values: CDR1 SQVTM, CDR2 ANQGSEA. CDR3 region: CSVEQGSRGYTF. The CDR3 nucleotides are TGCAGCGTTGAACAGGGATCCAGAGGCTACACCTTC.

This clone was detected once. The chain recombines TRBV10-3 with TRBJ1-5; D gene unclear. The length of the CDR3 is 13 residues. Germline CDR1 ENHRY, CDR2 SYGVKD. V lost 9 bases, J lost 5 bases, and 14 bases lay in between. In nucleotides, the CDR3 is TGTGCCATGGCGGATCAACCGGATCAGCCCCAGCATTTT. As protein: CAMADQPDQPQHF.

The chain couples TRBV7-2 to TRBJ1-2, with TRBD1 identical over 9 bases. Losses at the gene ends were 6 bases for V and 7 bases for J; bases not matched to a gene: 15. Germline V CDR1 and CDR2: SGHTA, FQGNSA. This CDR3 comprises 16 residues. CDR3 residues: CASRFRGGTGSSGYTF. The CDR3 DNA is TGTGCCAGCAGGTTTAGGGGGGGGACAGGGTCAAGTGGCTACACCTTC.

In DNA, the CDR3 is TGTGCCAGCAGCTTACAGGGACAGTCTGCTGAAGCTTTCTTT. Translation gives CASSLQGQSAEAFF. This chain joins TRBV7-8 and TRBJ1-1, with 7 bases that match TRBD1. V shed 2 bases, J shed 6 bases, and the junction held 6 bases outside the gene matches. The germline V gene has CDR1 SGHVS and CDR2 FQNEAQ. CDR3 length equals 14 residues.

The rearrangement links TRBV2 to TRBJ1-6, with D unclear. The CDR3 has 12 amino acids. Germline-derived CDR1 and CDR2 are SNHLY and FYNNEI. Trimming removed 7 bases at V and 10 bases at J, with 11 bases between. DNA of the CDR3: TGTGCCAGCACCCTCCTAAACTCACCCCTCCACTTT. The encoded protein is CASTLLNSPLHF.

The rearrangement joins TRBV9 to TRBJ1-3, with D perhaps matching TRBD1 (5 bases). Germline CDR1 SGDLS, CDR2 YYNGEE. V lost 0 bases, J lost 0 bases, and 13 bases lay in between. The CDR3 extends over 17 amino acids. As DNA, the CDR3 is TGTGCCAGCAGCGTAGGTTTTCGCCAGGGCTCTGGAAACACCATATATTTT. It yields the protein CASSVGFRQGSGNTIYF.

This chain links TRBV27 with TRBJ1-1; D ambiguous. Per germline, CDR1 MNHEY and CDR2 SMNVEV (reference sequence). This CDR3 region has 15 residues. Trimming removed 8 bases from V and 4 bases from J, with 20 bases in between. CDR3 DNA: TGTGCCAGCGGCAGCGGGCCACTCGGCGGCACTGAAGCTTTCTTT. Translating it yields CASGSGPLGGTEAFF.

The chain employs TRBV1 and TRBJ1-5; the listed D gene, TRBD1, was not tested against the DNA. TRBV1 is a pseudogene segment. The CDR3 has 14 amino acids. The DNA for the CDR3 is TGCACCAGCAGCCATCACAGGAGAAAACAGCCCCAGCATTTT. Protein: CTSSHHRRKQPQHF.

The rearrangement uses TRBV4-2 and TRBJ2-5; 11 nucleotides align to TRBD2. This CDR3 is built from 18 residues. Germline CDR1 is LGHNA and CDR2 is YNFKEQ. The V gene end was trimmed by 0 bases and the J gene end by 4 bases; junction bases not matched to a gene: 10. CDR3 DNA: TGTGCCAGCAGCCAAGATCGACCTTTAGCGGGGGGGCGAGAGACCCAGTACTTC. Amino acids: CASSQDRPLAGGRETQYF.

V usage is TRBV6-5 and J usage is TRBJ2-2, with D unclear. Germline values: CDR1 MNHEY, CDR2 SVGAGI. The length of the CDR3 is 11 residues. Trimming took off 7 bases at V and 9 bases at J, with 9 bases between the two ends. The CDR3, as DNA: TGTGCCAGCAAGACAACCCGGGAGCTGTTTTTT. Residues: CASKTTRELFF.

A few counts support this clone. The chain has TRBV3-1 (or the pseudogene TRBV3-2) and TRBJ1-5; D call uncertain. This CDR3 is built from 15 residues. The germline V and J ends were trimmed by 1 base and 2 bases, with 9 bases remaining between them. Germline lookup yields CDR1 LGHDT and CDR2 YNNKEL (reference sequence). This chain's CDR3 is CASSQAGRGNQPQHF. CDR3 nucleotides: TGTGCCAGCAGCCAAGCCGGGAGGGGCAATCAGCCCCAGCATTTT.

J is TRBJ1-1 and V is TRBV7-3; maybe TRBD1 (6 bases). The germline CDR1 and CDR2 sequences are SGHTA and FQGTGA. V was trimmed by 1 base and J by 0 bases, leaving 6 bases between them. This CDR3 is 14 amino acids long. CDR3 in DNA: TGTGCCAGCAGCTTAAACAGGGTGAACACTGAAGCTTTCTTT. Translated, it gives CASSLNRVNTEAFF. The full variable domain, rest sourced from reference TRBV7-3 and TRBJ1-1, is GAGVSQTPSNKVTEKGKYVELRCDPISGHTALYWYRQSLGQGPEFLIYFQGTGAADDSGLPNDRFFAVRPEGSVSTLKIQRTERGDSAVYLCASSLNRVNTEAFFGQGTRLTVV.

V gene TRBV5-1 combines with J gene TRBJ2-5; the match to TRBD1 covers 7 bases. In germline, CDR1 is SGHRS, CDR2 YFSETQ. Trimming at V came to 5 bases and at J to 4 bases, leaving 11 bases not matched to a gene. CDR3 size: 15 residues. The CDR3 DNA reads as TGCGCCAGCAGAAATCCCGACAGGGCTGGAGAGACCCAGTACTTC. Translating gives CASRNPDRAGETQYF.

The CDR3 nucleotides read TGTGCCAGCAGTCCTCTCACCGGGGAGCTGTTTTTT. Translated, it gives CASSPLTGELFF. This chain links TRBV27 with TRBJ2-2, with D unresolved. The CDR3 runs 12 residues. Trimming cost V 5 bases and J 4 bases, with 5 bases left between them. Germline loops: CDR1 MNHEY, CDR2 SMNVEV (reference sequence).

The chain is built from TRBV20-1 and TRBJ1-2; D ambiguous. Trimming took off 0 bases at V and 8 bases at J, with 4 bases between the two ends. This CDR3 is 10 amino acids long. Germline V lookup: CDR1 DFQATT, CDR2 SNEGSKA (reference sequence). The CDR3 nucleotides are TGCAGTGCTAGAGATGCGGGCTACACCTTC. Translation gives CSARDAGYTF.

The chain links TRBV5-1 to TRBJ1-1, with TRBD1 matching 7 bases. Looked up from germline, CDR1 is SGHRS and CDR2 is YFSETQ. The V gene end was trimmed by 6 bases and the J gene end by 1 base; junction bases not matched to a gene: 6. This CDR3 region has 14 residues. The chain's CDR3 is CASTWRGPNTEAFF. The DNA for the CDR3 is TGCGCCAGCACATGGAGGGGGCCGAACACTGAAGCTTTCTTT.

The rearrangement joins TRBV6-1 to TRBJ2-3, with a weak D call TRBD1 (5 bases). The V gene's germline CDR1 is MNHNS and CDR2 SASEGT. The CDR3 consists of 14 residues. The V and J ends lost 3 bases and 5 bases respectively, with 12 bases between them. The CDR3 bases are TGTGCCAGCAGTGACCTGTCAGGGTTAGATACGCAGTATTTT. This codes for CASSDLSGLDTQYF.

J is TRBJ1-2 and V is TRBV11-2, with 7 bases identical to TRBD1. J lost 8 bases, V lost 1 base, and 1 base had no gene match. Germline V gives CDR1 SGHAT, CDR2 FQNNGV. The CDR3 is made up of 12 amino acids. The CDR3 loop reads CASSLGGGGYTF. CDR3 DNA: TGTGCCAGCAGCTTAGGAGGGGGCGGCTACACCTTC.

The genes are TRBV30 and TRBJ1-1, with a tentative D call TRBD1 (6 bases). This CDR3 has 13 residues. The germline CDR1 and CDR2 sequences are GTSNPN and SVGIG (reference sequence). V gave up 2 bases and J gave up 4 bases, with 11 bases separating them. The chain's CDR3 is CAWSQGSGTEAFF. The DNA for the CDR3 is TGTGCCTGGAGTCAGGGGTCCGGCACTGAAGCTTTCTTT. The full variable domain, with the rest looked up from reference TRBV30 and TRBJ1-1, is SQTIHQWPATLVQPVGSPLSLECTVEGTSNPNLYWYRQAAGRGLQLLFYSVGIGQISSEVPQNLSASRPQDRQFILSSKKLLLSDSGFYLCAWSQGSGTEAFFGQGTRLTVV.

The chain is built from TRBV5-1 and TRBJ2-1; perhaps TRBD1 as D (5 bases). CDR1 is SGHRS, CDR2 YFSETQ, per germline. There are 16 residues in the CDR3. Trimming removed 0 bases at V and 0 bases at J, with 10 bases between. As DNA, the CDR3 is TGCGCCAGCAGCTTGGAGGGGCGTAGCTCCTACAATGAGCAGTTCTTC. Protein product: CASSLEGRSSYNEQFF.

This clone was detected only a few times. The chain recombines TRBV7-2 with TRBJ2-7; D uncertain. The CDR3 has 13 amino acids. Germline loops: CDR1 SGHTA, CDR2 FQGNSA. Trimming took 1 base from V and 0 from J, leaving 4 bases between them. DNA for the CDR3: TGTGCCAGCAGCTTAGGTCTCTCCTACGAGCAGTACTTC. Protein sequence: CASSLGLSYEQYF.

This clone has a handful of counts. This chain uses TRBV5-4 with TRBJ2-5; 13 positions agree with TRBD2. The germline gives CDR1 SGHNT, CDR2 YYREEE (reference sequence). The CDR3 runs 16 residues. Trimming at V came to 2 bases and at J to 2 bases, leaving 3 bases not matched to a gene. The CDR3: CASSLTSGGAQETQYF. CDR3 sequence (DNA): TGTGCCAGCAGCTTAACTAGCGGGGGGGCTCAAGAGACCCAGTACTTC.